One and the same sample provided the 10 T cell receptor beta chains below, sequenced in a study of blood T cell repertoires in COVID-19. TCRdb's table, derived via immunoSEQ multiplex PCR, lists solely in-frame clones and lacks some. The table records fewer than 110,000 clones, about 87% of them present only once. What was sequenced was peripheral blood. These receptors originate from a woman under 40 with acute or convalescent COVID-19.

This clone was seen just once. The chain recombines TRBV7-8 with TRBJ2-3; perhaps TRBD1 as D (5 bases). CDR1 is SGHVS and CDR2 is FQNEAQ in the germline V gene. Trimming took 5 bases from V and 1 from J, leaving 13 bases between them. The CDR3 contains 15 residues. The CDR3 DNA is TGTGCCAGCAGCCCTTTAAGGGGCCGCACAGATACGCAGTATTTT. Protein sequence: CASSPLRGRTDTQYF. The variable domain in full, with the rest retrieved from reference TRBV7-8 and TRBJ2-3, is GAGVSQSPRYKVAKRGQDVALRCDPISGHVSLFWYQQALGQGPEFLTYFQNEAQLDKSGLPSDRFFAERPEGSVSTLKIQRTQQEDSAVYLCASSPLRGRTDTQYFGPGTRLTVL.

The CDR3 coding sequence is TGTGCCAGCAGCTTAAGGCGCAGGGGGACTAATTCACCCCTCCACTTT. This codes for CASSLRRRGTNSPLHF. This chain joins TRBV7-3 and TRBJ1-6; 7 bases are shared with TRBD1. The CDR3 has 16 amino acids. Germline trimming cut 1 base from V and 6 bases from J; bases unmatched to any gene: 6. The germline CDR1 and CDR2 sequences are SGHTA and FQGTGA.

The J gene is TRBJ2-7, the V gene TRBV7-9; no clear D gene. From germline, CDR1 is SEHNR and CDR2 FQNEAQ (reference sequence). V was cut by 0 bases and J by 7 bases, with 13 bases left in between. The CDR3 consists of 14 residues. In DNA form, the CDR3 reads TGTGCCAGCAGCTTAGCGGGCGTCCTTTGGGAGCAGTACTTC. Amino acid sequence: CASSLAGVLWEQYF.

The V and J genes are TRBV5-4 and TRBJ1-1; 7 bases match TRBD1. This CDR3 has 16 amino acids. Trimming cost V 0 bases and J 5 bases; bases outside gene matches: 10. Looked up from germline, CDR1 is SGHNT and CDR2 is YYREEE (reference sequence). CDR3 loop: CASSLAPSDRLTEAFF. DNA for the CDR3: TGTGCCAGCAGCTTGGCCCCGTCGGACAGGCTGACTGAAGCTTTCTTT. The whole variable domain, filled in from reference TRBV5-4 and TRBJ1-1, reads ETGVTQSPTHLIKTRGQQVTLRCSSQSGHNTVSWYQQALGQGPQFIFQYYREEENGRGNFPPRFSGLQFPNYSSELNVNALELDDSALYLCASSLAPSDRLTEAFFGQGTRLTVV.

The CDR3 nucleotides read TGCGCCAGCAGCTACTTAGCGGGGAGCTCCTACAATGAGCAGTTCTTC. Translation: CASSYLAGSSYNEQFF. The rearrangement links TRBV5-1 to TRBJ2-1; TRBD2 matches at 8 bases. V shed 3 bases, J shed 0 bases, and the junction held 5 bases outside the gene matches. The CDR3 contains 16 residues. Germline V gene lookup returns CDR1 SGHRS and CDR2 YFSETQ.

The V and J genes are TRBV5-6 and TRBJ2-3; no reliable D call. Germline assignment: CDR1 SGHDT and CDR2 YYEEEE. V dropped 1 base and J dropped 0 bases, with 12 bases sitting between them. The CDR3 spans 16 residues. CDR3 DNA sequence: TGTGCCAGCAGCTTGCGTGCGCACGCCAGCACAGATACGCAGTATTTT. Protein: CASSLRAHASTDTQYF.

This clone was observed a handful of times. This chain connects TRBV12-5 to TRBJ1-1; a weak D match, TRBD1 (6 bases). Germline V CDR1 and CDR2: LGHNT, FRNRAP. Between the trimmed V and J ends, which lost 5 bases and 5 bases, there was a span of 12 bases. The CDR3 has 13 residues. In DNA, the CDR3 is TGTGCTAGTGGTAATGACAGGACTACTGAAGCTTTCTTT. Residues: CASGNDRTTEAFF.

The CDR3 nucleotides are TGCGCCAGCAGCCAAGTAGGAAACACCATATATTTT. Protein sequence: CASSQVGNTIYF. The chain recombines TRBV4-1 with TRBJ1-3; D not certain. V lost 1 base, J lost 4 bases, and 2 bases lay in between. The CDR3 loop spans 12 amino acids. Germline assignment: CDR1 MGHRA and CDR2 YSYEKL.

DNA for the CDR3: TGTGCCAGCAGTCCCGCGGGACAGGGTGCAGATACGCAGTATTTT. It translates to CASSPAGQGADTQYF. V gene TRBV28 combines with J gene TRBJ2-3; 9 bases agree with TRBD1. CDR1 MDHEN and CDR2 SYDVKM come from the germline V gene. V trimming: 5 bases; J trimming: 4 bases; junction bases outside the gene matches: 7. The CDR3 is 15 amino acids.

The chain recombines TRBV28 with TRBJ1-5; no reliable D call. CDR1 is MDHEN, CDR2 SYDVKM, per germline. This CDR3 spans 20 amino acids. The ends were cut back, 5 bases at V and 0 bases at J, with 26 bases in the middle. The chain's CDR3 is CASSILGIGWAPYSNQPQHF. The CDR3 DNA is TGTGCCAGCAGTATCCTGGGTATAGGCTGGGCCCCATATAGCAATCAGCCCCAGCATTTT.